Listed below are T cell receptor beta chains from one sample, sequenced in a study of T-cell memory formation after mild COVID-19. Via MiXCR, TCRdb re-called the 5' RACE reads, giving one row per CDR3 protein. The sample carries approximately 580,000 distinct CDR3 sequences, roughly 22% recorded once. What was sequenced was PBMCs or a T cell subset sorted from them (not recorded which). These receptors all stem from an adult woman who had mild COVID-19 (a few samples of this study predate the infection). Cell type and time point are not known. Both conserved end residues are part of each CDR3. The order of the fields is J gene, D gene, clone size, V gene, CDR3 DNA, CDR3 protein. D genes are given only for firm matches. Size is omitted from some rows. Given values are once, few, many or a class for expanded clones.

j_call: TRBJ2-2; d_call: TRBD1; clone_size: .; v_call: TRBV7-6; cdr3_nt: TGTGCCAGCAGCAGAGACAGGGGGAGGTACACCGGGGAGCTGTTTTTT; cdr3_aa: CASSRDRGRYTGELFF
j_call: TRBJ2-7; d_call: TRBD1; clone_size: .; v_call: TRBV20-1; cdr3_nt: TGCAGTGCTAGAGCGACCGGGACAGGGCACTACGAGCAGTACTTC; cdr3_aa: CSARATGTGHYEQYF
j_call: TRBJ2-2; d_call: .; clone_size: .; v_call: TRBV6-5; cdr3_nt: TGTGCCAGCAGCTATGTGCTGATTAGGAACACCGGGGAGCTGTTTTTT; cdr3_aa: CASSYVLIRNTGELFF
j_call: TRBJ2-3; d_call: .; clone_size: many; v_call: TRBV5-1; cdr3_nt: TGCGCCAGCACGCCCCGGGACCCCAGGAGGGGAGATACGCAGTATTTT; cdr3_aa: CASTPRDPRRGDTQYF
j_call: TRBJ1-1; d_call: .; clone_size: .; v_call: TRBV7-9; cdr3_nt: TGTGCCAGCAGCTCGAACCTAAATGCTGAAGCTTTCTTT; cdr3_aa: CASSSNLNAEAFF
j_call: TRBJ2-4; d_call: TRBD2; clone_size: few; v_call: TRBV7-9; cdr3_nt: TGTGCCAGCAGCCCGGGACTAGCGGGAATTGGTTCGGAAAACATTCAGTACTTC; cdr3_aa: CASSPGLAGIGSENIQYF
j_call: TRBJ1-2; d_call: .; clone_size: few; v_call: TRBV20-1; cdr3_nt: TGCAGTGCTGTATACGGGACTTATGGCTACACCTTC; cdr3_aa: CSAVYGTYGYTF
j_call: TRBJ2-7; d_call: .; clone_size: .; v_call: TRBV7-8; cdr3_nt: TGTGCCGCAGCAAACAGGGCCGAGCAGTACTTC; cdr3_aa: CAAANRAEQYF
j_call: TRBJ1-1; d_call: .; clone_size: many; v_call: TRBV2; cdr3_nt: TGTGCCAGCAGTGAAATTCTGTGGCAGTTGGTTCAGAACACTGAAGCTTTCTTT; cdr3_aa: CASSEILWQLVQNTEAFF
j_call: TRBJ1-2; d_call: .; clone_size: .; v_call: TRBV29-1; cdr3_nt: TGCAGCGTTGAAGATCGAGGGGAAGGGCCTAACTATGGCTACACCTTC; cdr3_aa: CSVEDRGEGPNYGYTF
j_call: TRBJ2-7; d_call: .; clone_size: .; v_call: TRBV7-9; cdr3_nt: TGTGCCAGCAGCCCCAAGGGGGGTAGCTACGAGCAGTACTTC; cdr3_aa: CASSPKGGSYEQYF
j_call: TRBJ2-5; d_call: .; clone_size: once; v_call: TRBV4-1; cdr3_nt: TGCGCCAGCAGCCAAGGAAAGCAGGTTAATGTGGCCCAGTACTTC; cdr3_aa: CASSQGKQVNVAQYF